Below, 2 T cell receptor beta chains from the same sample are listed, as sequenced in a study of blood T cell repertoires in COVID-19. Sequencing was performed with immunoSEQ multiplex PCR; in TCRdb, only in-frame clones are kept and a portion is missing. Found here are about 24,000 clones, roughly 94% of them singletons; the top ten hold 25% to 35%. The specimen was peripheral blood. All receptors derive from a man between 65 and 85 years old with active COVID-19.

CDR3 DNA sequence: TGTGCCAGTAAAAGGACAGTGGGCACTGAAGCTTTCTTT. Translating gives CASKRTVGTEAFF. The chain combines TRBV19 with TRBJ1-1, with D perhaps matching TRBD1 (6 bases). The CDR3 covers 13 residues. The V and J ends lost 7 bases and 4 bases respectively, with 13 bases between them. CDR1 and CDR2 from the germline V gene are LNHDA and SQIVND (reference sequence).

The gene calls are TRBV9 and TRBJ2-1, with 12 bases fitting TRBD2. Germline lookup yields CDR1 SGDLS and CDR2 YYNGEE. V lost 1 base and J lost 3; bases outside the gene matches: 5. The CDR3 consists of 17 residues. This chain's CDR3 is CASSVKTSGGIYNEQFF. In nucleotides, the CDR3 is TGTGCCAGCAGCGTAAAGACTAGCGGGGGTATCTACAATGAGCAGTTCTTC.